Presented here are 12 T cell receptor beta chains from one specimen sequenced in a study of cytomegalovirus exposure and HLA in healthy donors. PCR amplification relied on 60 Vbeta primers (plus 13 Jbeta primers). The table came from immunoSEQ multiplex PCR; TCRdb's copy has only in-frame clones and leaves some out. The sample lists roughly 120,000 clones, roughly three quarters occurring once. The sequenced material came from PBMCs. These receptors were taken from a man aged 45-65 years in good health and CMV-seropositive.

This rearrangement joins TRBV27 to TRBJ1-2, with TRBD1 as a possible D gene (6 bases). CDR1 is MNHEY and CDR2 is SMNVEV in the germline V gene (reference sequence). The CDR3 contains 13 residues. Trimming took 4 bases from V and 9 from J, leaving 15 bases between them. The chain's CDR3 is CASSSREGVSYTF. CDR3 coding DNA: TGTGCCAGCAGTTCCCGCGAGGGGGTAAGCTACACCTTC.

For the CDR3, the DNA is TGTGCCAGCAGCTTGGACGCGGGGGACTACAATGAGCAGTTCTTC. It specifies CASSLDAGDYNEQFF. The chain carries TRBV5-5 and TRBJ2-1; 7 nucleotides line up with TRBD2. V dropped 0 bases and J dropped 3; count of bases not matched to a gene: 3. This CDR3 has 15 amino acids. The germline CDR1 and CDR2 sequences are SGHKS and YYEKEE (reference sequence).

The chain has TRBV23-1 and TRBJ2-7; tentatively, D is TRBD1 (6 bases). TRBV23-1 is sorted into the ORF group, with uncertain function. Trimming removed 0 bases from V and 2 bases from J, with 14 bases in between. The CDR3 is made up of 16 amino acids. The DNA for the CDR3 is TGCGCCAGCAGTCAATCGTCAGACAGGAGTACCTACGAGCAGTACTTC. Its translation is CASSQSSDRSTYEQYF.

V is TRBV7-8 and J is TRBJ2-7; no reliable D call. Trimming stripped 2 bases from V and 2 bases from J, with 7 bases between. The germline CDR1 and CDR2 sequences are SGHVS and FQNEAQ. CDR3 length: 13 amino acids. The CDR3 spells CASSLKRAYEQYF. CDR3 bases: TGTGCCAGCAGCTTAAAGCGAGCCTACGAGCAGTACTTC.

V is TRBV19 and J is TRBJ2-7; a weak D match, TRBD2 (7 bases). The ends were cut back, 4 bases at V and 4 bases at J, with 17 bases in the middle. The CDR3 consists of 15 residues. Per the germline V gene, CDR1 is LNHDA and CDR2 is SQIVND (reference sequence). The CDR3 region has the DNA TGTGCCAGTAGTACCATCCGGGGGGCAAATTACGAGCAGTACTTC. It specifies CASSTIRGANYEQYF.

The chain links TRBV19 to TRBJ1-5, with D maybe TRBD1 (5 bases). Looked up from germline, CDR1 is LNHDA and CDR2 is SQIVND (reference sequence). This CDR3 is 15 amino acids long. V was trimmed by 3 bases and J by 0 bases, leaving 9 bases between them. Here the CDR3 DNA reads TGTGCCAGTAGTATTGGGGGGGATAGCAATCAGCCCCAGCATTTT. Translating gives CASSIGGDSNQPQHF.

This clone was found a few times. This rearrangement joins TRBV6-6 to TRBJ2-7; 7 positions match TRBD2. The CDR3 consists of 15 residues. The J segment lost 2 bases and the V segment lost 2 bases, leaving 6 bases of the junction unmatched. The germline gives CDR1 MNHNY, CDR2 SVGAGI (reference sequence). Here the CDR3 reads CASSYVARGAYEQYF. The CDR3 region has the DNA TGTGCCAGCAGTTACGTTGCCCGGGGGGCCTACGAGCAGTACTTC.

The sample holds one count of this clone. The chain joins TRBV5-1 to TRBJ2-7; D uncertain. The CDR3 spans 14 residues. The V and J ends lost 3 bases and 4 bases respectively, with 14 bases between them. Germline V lookup: CDR1 SGHRS, CDR2 YFSETQ. This CDR3 is CASSSLRGQYEQYF. The DNA of the CDR3 is TGCGCCAGCAGCTCCCTTAGAGGCCAGTACGAGCAGTACTTC.

In DNA form, the CDR3 reads TGTGCCAGCAGCTTGACGATACTAGCGGGGAACTACGAGCAGTACTTC. Its translation: CASSLTILAGNYEQYF. V is TRBV5-5 and J is TRBJ2-7; the match to TRBD2 covers 10 bases. There are 16 residues in the CDR3. The V gene's germline CDR1 is SGHKS and CDR2 YYEKEE (reference sequence). With 1 base clipped from V and 3 bases from J, the junction kept 7 bases outside the gene matches.

The table lists this clone with a count of one. The chain employs TRBV5-6 and TRBJ1-3; D gene ambiguous. The V gene's germline CDR1 is SGHDT and CDR2 YYEEEE. The germline V and J ends were trimmed by 1 base and 0 bases, with 11 bases remaining between them. CDR3 length equals 16 residues. The CDR3 coding sequence is TGTGCCAGCAGCTTGCCGGGATTCAACTCTGGAAACACCATATATTTT. This sequence encodes CASSLPGFNSGNTIYF.

The chain is built from TRBV5-1 and TRBJ1-1; a possible D gene is TRBD1 (6 bases). Germline CDR1 is SGHRS and CDR2 is YFSETQ. The germline V and J ends were trimmed by 1 base and 1 base, with 17 bases remaining between them. This CDR3 has 17 amino acids. The CDR3 loop is CASSLILQTQGNTEAFF. CDR3 DNA: TGCGCCAGCAGCTTGATTTTGCAGACACAGGGGAACACTGAAGCTTTCTTT.

This clone was seen a single time. CDR3 residues: CASSLAGDRGGEQYF. As DNA, the CDR3 is TGTGCCAGCAGCTTAGCGGGTGACAGGGGGGGCGAGCAGTACTTC. The chain recombines TRBV7-6 with TRBJ2-7, with 9 bases fitting TRBD1. From germline, CDR1 is SGHVS and CDR2 FNYEAQ. V dropped 0 bases and J dropped 6; count of bases not matched to a gene: 6. The length of the CDR3 is 15 residues.